This is a list of T cell receptor beta chains from one sample in a study of blood T cell repertoires in COVID-19. Measured with immunoSEQ multiplex PCR; TCRdb has only the in-frame clones, and not every one. The sample consists of about 240,000 clones, about 87% of them appearing once. Sequencing was done on a sample of PBMCs or T cells enriched from blood (not recorded which). The receptor set was obtained from a woman aged 25 to 39 with acute COVID-19. The CDR3 runs from the conserved cysteine through the conserved F or W. The D gene is left open where the match is weak. Not every row has a clone size; where given, it reads once, few, many or a size class.

D gene	J gene	V gene	clone size	CDR3 DNA	CDR3 protein
-	TRBJ1-1	TRBV29-1	-	TGCAGCGTTGTTAGGGGCCTGAACACTGAAGCTTTCTTT	CSVVRGLNTEAFF
-	TRBJ1-4	TRBV6-5	-	TGTGCCAGCAGTCCAGGAGGGGCAACTAATGAAAAACTGTTTTTT	CASSPGGATNEKLFF
TRBD2	TRBJ2-3	TRBV2	-	TGTGCCAGCAGAGGTACAGTGCGGGGGGGGGCAGATACGCAGTATTTT	CASRGTVRGGADTQYF
TRBD2	TRBJ2-7	TRBV27	-	TGTGCCAGCAGTTTATTCTCCGGGACTACCTACGAGCAGTACTTC	CASSLFSGTTYEQYF
-	TRBJ2-6	TRBV25-1	large	TGTGCCAGCAGCAGGACAGCGGTCTCTGGGGCCAACGTCCTGACTTTC	CASSRTAVSGANVLTF
-	TRBJ2-7	TRBV2	-	TGTGCCAGCAGGCTTTACAGCTACGAGCAGTACTTC	CASRLYSYEQYF
TRBD2	TRBJ2-3	TRBV7-6	-	TGTGCCAGCAGTTTAGAGGCTAGCGGGGGGTTCGATACGCAGTATTTT	CASSLEASGGFDTQYF
-	TRBJ1-2	TRBV5-6	-	TGTGCCAGCAGCCTTTTGTTCAGGGAAGCTAACTATGGCTACACCTTC	CASSLLFREANYGYTF
-	TRBJ2-7	TRBV7-8	-	TGTGCCAGCGCGGGGATTTCCTCCTACGAGCAGTACTTC	CASAGISSYEQYF
-	TRBJ1-2	TRBV7-2	-	TGTGCCAGCAGCTCGGGAACTTTCTATGGCTACACCTTC	CASSSGTFYGYTF
TRBD1	TRBJ1-6	TRBV7-9	-	TGTGCCAGCAGCTTAGGAGGGACAGCCGCGTCCCTCCACTTT	CASSLGGTAASLHF
TRBD1	TRBJ1-5	TRBV5-8	-	TGTGCCAGCAGCTTTCAGGACAGGGCTCAGCCCCAGCATTTT	CASSFQDRAQPQHF
TRBD1	TRBJ1-2	TRBV6-4	-	TGTGCCAGCAGTTCGACAGGGGGCGACGGCTACACCTTC	CASSSTGGDGYTF
-	TRBJ1-4	TRBV28	-	TGTGCCAGCAGCCGGGGGGGCCCTAATGAAAAACTGTTTTTT	CASSRGGPNEKLFF
TRBD1	TRBJ1-1	TRBV29-1	-	TGCAGCGCCATACAGGGGGCAGGCACTGAAGCTTTCTTT	CSAIQGAGTEAFF
-	TRBJ2-7	TRBV20-1	-	TGCAGTGCTAGTACGCCCGACAGTCGCTCCTACGAGCAGTACTTC	CSASTPDSRSYEQYF
TRBD1	TRBJ1-6	TRBV3-1/TRBV3-2	-	TGTGCCAGCAGCCCAGACAGGGGGACTCCCCTCCACTTT	CASSPDRGTPLHF
TRBD1	TRBJ1-1	TRBV5-1	-	TGCGCCAGCAGCTTGGGACAGGGGAGCACTGAAGCTTTCTTT	CASSLGQGSTEAFF
-	TRBJ2-5	TRBV4-1	-	TGCGCCAGCAGCCTGGTGGGCCCGGAGACCCAGTACTTC	CASSLVGPETQYF
TRBD1	TRBJ1-4	TRBV3-1/TRBV3-2	-	TGTGCCAGCAGCCAAGCCTCTCAGGGGGGTGAAAAACTGTTTTTT	CASSQASQGGEKLFF
-	TRBJ1-1	TRBV7-9	-	TGTGCCAGCAGTGCTCAGGGGACTGAAGCTTTCTTT	CASSAQGTEAFF
-	TRBJ1-5	TRBV7-9	-	TGTGCCAGCAGCTCAGGGCCCCTTCAGCCCCAGCATTTT	CASSSGPLQPQHF
TRBD1	TRBJ2-3	TRBV5-1	-	TGCGCCAGTGAACCGGGACAGGGGGCAGATACGCAGTATTTT	CASEPGQGADTQYF
-	TRBJ1-2	TRBV29-1	-	TGCAGCGCCCAACCGGGTACCCTTGAAAGCTACACCTTC	CSAQPGTLESYTF
-	TRBJ2-5	TRBV29-1	-	TGCAGCGTTGAAAAGGCAGGGTTCCAAGAGACCCAGTACTTC	CSVEKAGFQETQYF
-	TRBJ1-5	TRBV6-6	-	TGTGCCAGCAGTTACGGCCTGGGCTCGTCAAATCAGCCCCAGCATTTT	CASSYGLGSSNQPQHF
TRBD1	TRBJ1-5	TRBV4-1	-	TGCGCCAGCAGCCCTGTGCGACAGGGTGGGAATCAGCCCCAGCATTTT	CASSPVRQGGNQPQHF
-	TRBJ1-2	TRBV30	many	TGTGCCTGGGCCAGGGGCGCTCTTGGCTACACCTTC	CAWARGALGYTF
TRBD2	TRBJ2-3	TRBV10-2	-	TGCGCCAGCAGGGTTTTAGCGGGGGGGCAAGATACGCAGTATTTT	CASRVLAGGQDTQYF
TRBD1	TRBJ2-5	TRBV2	-	TGTGCCAGCAGTCCCCGGGGACAGGGTCTGGAGACCCAGTACTTC	CASSPRGQGLETQYF
-	TRBJ2-5	TRBV6-5	-	TGTGCCAGCATGGAGGGGTTCCAAGAGACCCAGTACTTC	CASMEGFQETQYF
-	TRBJ1-4	TRBV6-4	few	TGTGCCAGCAGTGCGGGGGGAGAAGGTGAAAAACTGTTTTTT	CASSAGGEGEKLFF
-	TRBJ1-4	TRBV13	-	TGTGCCAGCAGCCCGAGGGGAGGGAATGAAAAACTGTTTTTT	CASSPRGGNEKLFF
-	TRBJ2-1	TRBV4-1	-	TGCGCCAGCAGCCATGTGGAGTACGGCGAGCAGTTCTTC	CASSHVEYGEQFF
-	TRBJ1-2	TRBV6-1	-	TGTGCCAGCAGTGAACAGGGACTACCTAACTATGGCTACACCTTC	CASSEQGLPNYGYTF
-	TRBJ1-3	TRBV4-1	few	TGCGCCAGCAGCCAAGAAGACAGGTTCTCTGGAAACACCATATATTTT	CASSQEDRFSGNTIYF
-	TRBJ2-5	TRBV18	-	TGTGCCAGCTCACCTGGGGGGTCCCAAGAGACCCAGTACTTC	CASSPGGSQETQYF
TRBD1	TRBJ1-6	TRBV7-8	-	TGTGCCAGCAGCTTAGGGGAGACAGGGGATTCACCCCTCCACTTT	CASSLGETGDSPLHF
-	TRBJ1-6	TRBV27	-	TGTGCCAGCAGTTTAAGGGGGGGTAATTCACCCCTCCACTTT	CASSLRGGNSPLHF
-	TRBJ1-3	TRBV19	once	TGTGCCAGTACCGCGTCAGGGGTGTCAGGAAACACCATATATTTT	CASTASGVSGNTIYF
-	TRBJ2-4	TRBV3-1/TRBV3-2	-	TGTGCCAGCAGCCAGGCGCGGCAGGGAAACATTCAGTACTTC	CASSQARQGNIQYF
TRBD1	TRBJ1-1	TRBV7-2	once	TGTGCCAGCAGCACACAGGGGATGAACACTGAAGCTTTCTTT	CASSTQGMNTEAFF